One and the same sample provided the 30 T cell receptor beta chains below, sequenced in a study of response to subunit inactivated influenza vaccine. TCRdb used MiXCR to reprocess the RT-PCR reads, holding one entry per CDR3 protein. The sample has about 800,000 distinct CDR3 sequences, around 20% seen once. This specimen was PBMCs from blood, taken roughly 5 days after vaccination. These receptors were obtained from a man aged 50 to 59 who received an inactivated influenza vaccine.

The J gene is TRBJ1-6, the V gene TRBV12-3 or TRBV12-4; no firm D call. Trimming removed 5 bases at V and 10 bases at J, with 12 bases between. The CDR3 extends over 13 amino acids. CDR3 sequence reads: CASSVNPSSPLHF. In DNA form, the CDR3 reads TGTGCCAGCAGTGTCAACCCATCCTCACCCCTCCACTTT.

Comment on this clonotype: Just one base apart from a much larger clone, this may be a read error. The J gene is TRBJ1-6, the V gene TRBV6-2 or TRBV6-3, with 7 bases matching TRBD1. The V and J ends lost 6 bases and 10 bases, in that order; junction bases with no gene match: 12. The CDR3 has 15 amino acids. Germline CDR1 MNHEY, CDR2 SVGEGT. The CDR3 loop is CASSPPTGVRSPLHF. CDR3 DNA: TGTGCCAGCAGCCCGCCAACAGGGGTAAGGTCACCCCTCCACTTT.

V gene TRBV4-3 combines with J gene TRBJ2-7, with D possibly being TRBD2 (6 bases). Germline V CDR1 and CDR2: LGHNA, YSLEER. The CDR3 has 15 amino acids. V lost 0 bases to trimming and J lost 3 bases, with 12 bases between them. Written as DNA, the CDR3 is TGCGCCAGCAGCCAAGATACCCAGGGAGGCTACGAGCAGTACTTC. Residues: CASSQDTQGGYEQYF.

This clonotype was seen ten or more times. V and J are TRBV10-3 and TRBJ2-1, with D tentatively TRBD2 (5 bases). CDR3 length: 17 residues. CDR1 and CDR2 from the germline V gene are ENHRY and SYGVKD. Trimming pared 0 bases from V and 7 bases from J, leaving 19 bases between. CDR3 region: CAISESRFSRRGNEQFF. The CDR3, as DNA: TGTGCCATCAGTGAGTCGCGGTTTTCCAGGAGAGGGAATGAGCAGTTCTTC.

This clonotype was recorded at least ten times. This rearrangement joins TRBV12-3 or TRBV12-4 to TRBJ2-7; D is unclear. This CDR3 is built from 11 residues. Trimming took off 4 bases at V and 6 bases at J, with 7 bases between the two ends. CDR3 bases: TGTGCCAGCAGTTCCAGGAGCGAGCAGTACTTC. It specifies CASSSRSEQYF.

The chain joins TRBV6-2 or TRBV6-3 to TRBJ1-2, with unresolved D. This CDR3 contains 12 residues. V lost 4 bases and J 6 bases, leaving 9 bases between the germline ends. The germline V gene has CDR1 MNHEY and CDR2 SVGEGT. In DNA, the CDR3 is TGTGCCAGCAGTTCCCGAAGACATGGCTACACCTTC. The encoded protein is CASSSRRHGYTF.

For this clonotype: This clone may be a read error of a much larger clone one base away. The chain has TRBV6-5 and TRBJ1-3; maybe TRBD1 (5 bases). CDR1 MNHEY and CDR2 SVGAGI come from the germline V gene. Trimming removed 4 bases at V and 2 bases at J, with 12 bases between. The CDR3 totals 15 residues. The CDR3 protein is CASSFRTRTGNTIYF. CDR3 in DNA: TGTGCCAGCAGTTTCCGGACAAGGACTGGAAACACCATATATTTT.

The J gene is TRBJ1-3, the V gene TRBV5-6; D unresolved. This CDR3 contains 17 residues. Trimming pared 4 bases from V and 4 bases from J, leaving 21 bases between. Per the germline V gene, CDR1 is SGHDT and CDR2 is YYEEEE. CDR3 protein: CASSQPGRNLYGNTIYF. The DNA of the CDR3 is TGTGCCAGCAGCCAACCTGGACGGAACCTTTACGGAAACACCATATATTTT.

This clonotype has more than one count but fewer than ten. The gene calls are TRBV30 and TRBJ1-1; D is unresolved. Trimming shortened V by 5 bases and J by 5 bases, and 15 bases separated the two germline ends. The CDR3 sequence is 13 residues long. From germline, CDR1 is GTSNPN and CDR2 SVGIG (reference sequence). CDR3 sequence (DNA): TGTGCCTGGGAACCGGGATTAGGAACTGAAGCTTTCTTT. The encoded protein is CAWEPGLGTEAFF. The full variable domain, in which reference TRBV30 and TRBJ1-1 provide the parts outside the CDR3, is SQTIHQWPATLVQPVGSPLSLECTVEGTSNPNLYWYRQAAGRGLQLLFYSVGIGQISSEVPQNLSASRPQDRQFILSSKKLLLSDSGFYLCAWEPGLGTEAFFGQGTRLTVV.

In its sample, this clonotype was seen a few times. The rearrangement uses TRBV5-1 and TRBJ2-1; 14 bases map to TRBD2. From germline, CDR1 is SGHRS and CDR2 YFSETQ. The CDR3 extends over 16 amino acids. The V segment lost 3 bases and the J segment 5 bases; nucleotides outside the gene matches: 4. CDR3 loop: CASSWRTSGRNNEQFF. The CDR3 DNA reads TGCGCCAGCAGCTGGAGGACTAGCGGGAGGAACAATGAGCAGTTCTTC.

Written as DNA, the CDR3 is TGCGCCAGCAGCTTGGACGGGGGTTTCTACAATGAGCAGTTCTTC. It translates to CASSLDGGFYNEQFF. The chain recombines TRBV5-1 with TRBJ2-1; D is perhaps TRBD2 (6 bases). The CDR3 runs 15 residues. Trimming took off 0 bases at V and 3 bases at J, with 10 bases between the two ends. CDR1 is SGHRS, CDR2 YFSETQ, per germline. The full variable domain, with the rest looked up from reference TRBV5-1 and TRBJ2-1, is KAGVTQTPRYLIKTRGQQVTLSCSPISGHRSVSWYQQTPGQGLQFLFEYFSETQRNKGNFPGRFSGRQFSNSRSEMNVSTLELGDSALYLCASSLDGGFYNEQFFGPGTRLTVL.

V gene TRBV7-2 combines with J gene TRBJ2-5; 10 bases map to TRBD1. The CDR3 is made up of 15 amino acids. Trimming took 5 bases from V and 5 from J; bases not matched to a gene: 8. Germline assignment: CDR1 SGHTA and CDR2 FQGNSA. CDR3 in amino acids: CASSLGTGVRETQYF. The DNA of the CDR3 is TGTGCCAGCAGCCTCGGGACAGGGGTTAGGGAGACCCAGTACTTC.

The chain employs TRBV5-6 and TRBJ2-2; weak D call: TRBD1 (6 bases). This CDR3 region has 19 residues. CDR1 is SGHDT and CDR2 is YYEEEE in the germline V gene. V lost 0 bases to trimming and J lost 1 base, with 19 bases between them. The DNA of the CDR3 is TGTGCCAGCAGCTTGGATTGGGGGCTTGGGGGAAGGAACACCGGGGAGCTGTTTTTT. Translated, it gives CASSLDWGLGGRNTGELFF.

This clonotype was found many times. The rearrangement uses TRBV10-3 and TRBJ2-3; TRBD2 matches 8 bases. CDR3 length: 14 amino acids. Per germline, CDR1 ENHRY and CDR2 SYGVKD. Germline trimming cut 6 bases from V and 3 bases from J; bases unmatched to any gene: 5. This CDR3 is CAIRPGTRTDTQYF. The CDR3, as DNA: TGTGCCATCAGACCCGGGACTAGAACAGATACGCAGTATTTT.

The chain carries TRBV12-3 or TRBV12-4 and TRBJ2-2; no firm D call. The V gene lost 0 bases and the J gene lost 6 bases, with 8 bases spanning the gap. The CDR3 loop spans 14 amino acids. The DNA for the CDR3 is TGTGCCAGCAGTTTAGCCCACAGCGCCGGGGAGCTGTTTTTT. It translates to CASSLAHSAGELFF.

The chain has TRBV6-5 and TRBJ2-7; the D gene could be TRBD1 or TRBD2 (5 bases each). CDR3 length: 15 amino acids. Looked up from germline, CDR1 is MNHEY and CDR2 is SVGAGI. V was cut by 0 bases and J by 0 bases, with 9 bases left in between. The CDR3 nucleotides are TGTGCCAGCAGTTACTCGGGACGGAGCTCCTACGAGCAGTACTTC. It translates to CASSYSGRSSYEQYF.

This rearrangement joins TRBV15 to TRBJ2-7; 7 bases line up with TRBD2. The CDR3 is 13 amino acids. Unmatched junction bases numbered 6, after V lost 6 bases and J lost 4 bases. Germline V gene data show CDR1 as LNHNV and CDR2 as YYDKDF (reference sequence). This chain's CDR3 is CATSFREGYEQYF. The CDR3, as DNA: TGTGCCACCAGTTTCAGGGAGGGTTACGAGCAGTACTTC.

The genes are TRBV20-1 and TRBJ1-5, with D possibly being TRBD1 (5 bases). CDR3 length: 14 residues. With 0 bases removed from V and 6 bases from J, the gap between germline ends came to 12 bases. Germline V lookup: CDR1 DFQATT, CDR2 SNEGSKA (reference sequence). CDR3 sequence: CSARDRALVQPQHF. The CDR3 DNA reads TGCAGTGCTAGAGACAGGGCTCTTGTTCAGCCCCAGCATTTT.

This clonotype was seen only a few times. The chain recombines TRBV29-1 with TRBJ1-1; 9 bases are shared with TRBD1. The length of the CDR3 is 15 residues. After removal of 7 bases from V and 2 bases from J, the junction contained 11 bases not matched to a gene. Germline lookup yields CDR1 SQVTM and CDR2 ANQGSEA. The CDR3 loop is CSGRAQGAGNTEAFF. The CDR3 DNA reads TGCAGCGGCCGAGCACAGGGGGCTGGAAACACTGAAGCTTTCTTT.

This clonotype was seen only a few times. The CDR3, as DNA: TGCAGTGCTAGTGGGACTAGCGGCACAGATACGCAGTATTTT. This sequence encodes CSASGTSGTDTQYF. The chain has TRBV20-1 and TRBJ2-3, with 10 bases identical to TRBD2. Germline lookup yields CDR1 DFQATT and CDR2 SNEGSKA (reference sequence). The CDR3 sequence is 14 residues long. V lost 3 bases to trimming and J lost 1 base; unmatched junction nucleotides: 1.

This clonotype was detected a few times. This chain uses TRBV4-3 with TRBJ2-6; 7 bases line up with TRBD1. The germline CDR1 and CDR2 sequences are LGHNA and YSLEER. The CDR3 is 19 residues long. V trimming: 0 bases; J trimming: 1 base; junction bases outside the gene matches: 9. The CDR3 loop is CASSQDLTGLKSGANVLTF. As DNA, the CDR3 is TGCGCCAGCAGCCAAGACCTGACAGGGCTAAAATCTGGGGCCAACGTCCTGACTTTC.

This clonotype showed up just a few times. CDR3 sequence reads: CASSSGQGPFNEQFF. The CDR3 DNA reads as TGTGCCAGCAGTTCTGGACAGGGGCCTTTCAATGAGCAGTTCTTC. V and J are TRBV12-3 or TRBV12-4 and TRBJ2-1, with 9 bases lining up with TRBD1. The CDR3 is 15 residues long. With V trimmed by 4 bases and J by 6 bases, 7 bases remained unmatched.

The chain recombines TRBV5-1 with TRBJ2-3; D is uncertain. The germline gives CDR1 SGHRS, CDR2 YFSETQ. This CDR3 is 15 amino acids long. Trimming removed 2 bases from V and 0 bases from J, with 10 bases in between. The CDR3 bases are TGCGCCAGCAGCTTCGACGGAAAAAGCACAGATACGCAGTATTTT. This translates into CASSFDGKSTDTQYF.

This clonotype showed up just a few times. The rearrangement links TRBV7-9 to TRBJ2-7; D is unresolved. Trimming removed 0 bases at V and 7 bases at J, with 19 bases between. Germline loops: CDR1 SEHNR, CDR2 FQNEAQ (reference sequence). CDR3 size: 16 residues. CDR3 sequence: CASSLAGFITPGEQYF. In nucleotides, the CDR3 is TGTGCCAGCAGCTTAGCAGGGTTCATTACCCCTGGGGAGCAGTACTTC.

This clonotype was seen only a few times. The chain carries TRBV21-1 and TRBJ1-2; the table names TRBD1, a call not compared with the DNA. TRBV21-1 counts as a pseudogene. The CDR3 is made up of 15 amino acids. CDR3 nucleotides: TGTGCCAGCAGCTACCGGGACAGGGAAGATTATGGCTACACCTTC. It specifies CASSYRDREDYGYTF.

The rearrangement uses TRBV7-9 and TRBJ2-4; possible D gene TRBD1, 5 bases. This CDR3 comprises 15 residues. Germline CDR1 SEHNR, CDR2 FQNEAQ (reference sequence). V dropped 4 bases and J dropped 1 base, with 11 bases sitting between them. The CDR3 is CASSSSGSAKNIQYF. The CDR3 nucleotides read TGTGCCAGCAGCTCCTCAGGGTCGGCCAAAAACATTCAGTACTTC.

J is TRBJ1-4 and V is TRBV18; D ambiguous. V shed 6 bases and J shed 0 bases, with 8 bases lying between them. The CDR3 loop spans 14 amino acids. Germline V gives CDR1 KGHSH, CDR2 LQKENI. CDR3 sequence: CASSLEPTNEKLFF. DNA for the CDR3: TGTGCCAGCTCGCTTGAACCAACTAATGAAAAACTGTTTTTT.

This clonotype occurred many times. The chain links TRBV20-1 to TRBJ2-1, with 14 bases fitting TRBD2. V gave up 6 bases and J gave up 9 bases; unmatched junction bases: 10. Germline V gene sequence: CDR1 DFQATT, CDR2 SNEGSKA (reference sequence). This CDR3 is built from 15 residues. The CDR3, as DNA: TGCAGTGCCGCATCCCAAGGACTAGCGGGAGGTGAGCAGTTCTTC. Its protein is CSAASQGLAGGEQFF.

This clonotype turned up a few times. The chain recombines TRBV7-9 with TRBJ2-3; 12 bases line up with TRBD2. Per the germline V gene, CDR1 is SEHNR and CDR2 is FQNEAQ (reference sequence). With 4 bases clipped from V and 4 bases from J, the junction kept 3 bases outside the gene matches. The CDR3 is made up of 15 amino acids. CDR3 DNA: TGTGCCAGCAGCTCGACTAGCGGGAGACCAGATACGCAGTATTTT. It translates to CASSSTSGRPDTQYF.

There are a few counts of this clonotype. This CDR3 reads CASSSLQGALYEQYF. The CDR3 coding sequence is TGTGCCAGCAGCTCGCTACAGGGGGCCTTATACGAGCAGTACTTC. V is TRBV5-6 and J is TRBJ2-7; TRBD1 matches 9 bases. CDR3 length equals 15 residues. Looked up from germline, CDR1 is SGHDT and CDR2 is YYEEEE. The ends lost 3 bases at V and 4 bases at J; junction bases unmatched: 8.